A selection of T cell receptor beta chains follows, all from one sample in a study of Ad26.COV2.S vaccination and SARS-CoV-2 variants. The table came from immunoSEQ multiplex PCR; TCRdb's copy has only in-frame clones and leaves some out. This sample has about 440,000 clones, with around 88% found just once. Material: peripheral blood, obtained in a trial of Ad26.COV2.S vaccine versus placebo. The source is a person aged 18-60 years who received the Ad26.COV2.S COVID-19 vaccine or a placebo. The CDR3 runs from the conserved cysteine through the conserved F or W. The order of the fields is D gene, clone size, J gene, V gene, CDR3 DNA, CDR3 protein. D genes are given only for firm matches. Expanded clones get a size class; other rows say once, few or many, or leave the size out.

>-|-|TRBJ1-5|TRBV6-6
TGTGCCAGCAGTTACGGGGACAGCAATCAGCCCCAGCATTTT
CASSYGDSNQPQHF
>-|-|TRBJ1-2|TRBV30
TGTGCCTGGGAAACTCAGGGGTTCTATGGCTACACCTTC
CAWETQGFYGYTF
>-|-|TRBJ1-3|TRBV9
TGTGCCAGCAGCGTATACGACAGGACGGGTGGAAACACCATATATTTT
CASSVYDRTGGNTIYF
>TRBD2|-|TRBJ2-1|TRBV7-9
TGTGCCAGCAGCTCACCCCTTCTAGCGGACTCCTACAATGAGCAGTTCTTC
CASSSPLLADSYNEQFF
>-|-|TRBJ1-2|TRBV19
TGTGCCAGTAGTATAGCTCTCCAAGCGGTCTATGGCTACACCTTC
CASSIALQAVYGYTF
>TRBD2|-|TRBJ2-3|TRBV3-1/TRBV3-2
TGTGCCAGCAGCCAAACTAGCGCAAATACGCAGTATTTT
CASSQTSANTQYF
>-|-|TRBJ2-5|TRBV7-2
TGTGCCAGCAGCTTAGAACAGATGAGGCAAGAGACCCAGTACTTC
CASSLEQMRQETQYF
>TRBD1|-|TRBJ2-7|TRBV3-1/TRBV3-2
TGTGCCAGCAGCCAAGCCCCCCAGACAGGGGCCAATACCTACGAGCAGTACTTC
CASSQAPQTGANTYEQYF
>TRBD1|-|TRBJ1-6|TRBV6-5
TGTGCCAGCAGAGAGACAGGGGACTCACCCCTCCACTTT
CASRETGDSPLHF
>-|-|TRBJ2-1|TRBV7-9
TGTGCCAGCAGAACACCGGGTAGTCGGGATAATGAGCAGTTCTTC
CASRTPGSRDNEQFF
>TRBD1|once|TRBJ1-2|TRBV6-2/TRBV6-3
TGTGCCAGCAGTTACTCGAGGACAGGGAACGGCTACACCTTC
CASSYSRTGNGYTF
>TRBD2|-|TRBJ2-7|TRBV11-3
TGTGCCAGCAGCTCCGGCCGGCTAGCGGACGAGCAGTACTTC
CASSSGRLADEQYF
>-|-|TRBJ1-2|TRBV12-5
TGTGCTAGTGGCCGATCGGTATGGGATGGCTACACCTTC
CASGRSVWDGYTF
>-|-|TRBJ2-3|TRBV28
TGTGCCAGCAGTTTCGTGCCCACAGGGACAGATACGCAGTATTTT
CASSFVPTGTDTQYF
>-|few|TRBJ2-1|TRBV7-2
TGTGCCAGCAGCTTAGTATCCTCGGGGGCTAGCGGATACAATGAGCAGTTCTTC
CASSLVSSGASGYNEQFF
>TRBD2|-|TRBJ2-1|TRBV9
TGTGCCAGCAGCGCCTCGGCAGGCGCGGGAGTAGGAGAGCAGTTCTTC
CASSASAGAGVGEQFF
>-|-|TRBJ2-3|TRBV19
TGTGCCAGTAGCCGATACGATACGCAGTATTTT
CASSRYDTQYF
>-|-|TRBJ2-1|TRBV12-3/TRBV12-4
TGTGCCAGCAGTCTCCTTGACAATGAGCAGTTCTTC
CASSLLDNEQFF
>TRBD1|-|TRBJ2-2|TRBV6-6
TGTGCCAGCAGCCGAACAGGACAGGGCACCGGGGAGCTGTTTTTT
CASSRTGQGTGELFF
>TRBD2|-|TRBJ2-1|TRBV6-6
TGTGCCAGCAGCTTTAGCGGGAGTATCGGCAATGAGCAGTTCTTC
CASSFSGSIGNEQFF
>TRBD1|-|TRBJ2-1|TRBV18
TGTGCCAGCTCACCCCCCCCAACAGGGGGCCCCTACAATGAGCAGTTCTTC
CASSPPPTGGPYNEQFF
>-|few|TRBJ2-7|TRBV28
TGTGCCAGCAGTTTATATGAGCAGTACTTC
CASSLYEQYF
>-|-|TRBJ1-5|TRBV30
TGTGCCTGGAGTCTGCGTAGCAATCAGCCCCAGCATTTT
CAWSLRSNQPQHF
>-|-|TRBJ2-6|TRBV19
TGTGCCAGTAGTATATCAGGATCCTCTGGGGCCAACGTCCTGACTTTC
CASSISGSSGANVLTF
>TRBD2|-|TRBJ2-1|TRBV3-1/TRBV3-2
TGTGCCAGCAGCCACTTTGCACGGCCTAGCGGGAGGAGACCTGGGGTCAATGAGCAGTTCTTC
CASSHFARPSGRRPGVNEQFF
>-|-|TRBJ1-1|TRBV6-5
TGTGCCAGCAGTTACTCGGCGCGAGTGAACACTGAAGCTTTCTTT
CASSYSARVNTEAFF
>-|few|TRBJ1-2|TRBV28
TGTGCCAGCAGTCCGACAGTCGGCTATGGCTACACCTTC
CASSPTVGYGYTF
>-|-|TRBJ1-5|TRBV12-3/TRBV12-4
TGTGCCAGCAGTTTGGGCAATCAGCCCCAGCATTTT
CASSLGNQPQHF
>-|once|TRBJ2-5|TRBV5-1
TGCGCCAGCAGTTTGGGTGGCGGCTGGGGAGAGACCCAGTACTTC
CASSLGGGWGETQYF
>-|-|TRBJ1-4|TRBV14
TGTGCCAGCAGCCAAAGAGGGCCGGCTAATGAAAAACTGTTTTTT
CASSQRGPANEKLFF
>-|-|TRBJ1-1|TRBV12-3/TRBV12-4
TGTGCCAGCAGCCTCATCCAGAACACTGAAGCTTTCTTT
CASSLIQNTEAFF
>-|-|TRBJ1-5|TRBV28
TGTGCCAGCAACGAGGGGGGTAGCAATCAGCCCCAGCATTTT
CASNEGGSNQPQHF
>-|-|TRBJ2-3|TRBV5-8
TGTGCCAGAGGAGGGGGCCCGAGGGCCACAGATACGCAGTATTTT
CARGGGPRATDTQYF
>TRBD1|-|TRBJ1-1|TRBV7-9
TGTGCCAGCAGCTTAAAAGGGGGCACAGGGCCCCAAAACACTGAAGCTTTCTTT
CASSLKGGTGPQNTEAFF
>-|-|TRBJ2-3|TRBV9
TGTGCCAGCAGCGAAGGAACTTTTGCGGGGTCGGGGGATACGCAGTATTTT
CASSEGTFAGSGDTQYF
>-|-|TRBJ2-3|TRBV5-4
TGTGCCAGCAGCCTGCAAATAGCCTCGGATACGCAGTATTTT
CASSLQIASDTQYF
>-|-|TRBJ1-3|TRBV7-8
TGTGCCAGCAGCTTGGCGACATTGCAGGGAAACACCATATATTTT
CASSLATLQGNTIYF
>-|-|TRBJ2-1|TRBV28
TGTGCCAGCAGTGGGTCCGGGAATGAGCAGTTCTTC
CASSGSGNEQFF
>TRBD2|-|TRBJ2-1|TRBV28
TGTGCCAGCAGTTTTTTGGCTAGCGGGATACATGAGCAGTTCTTC
CASSFLASGIHEQFF
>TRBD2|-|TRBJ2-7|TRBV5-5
TGTGCCAGCACCCGGGAGGGAGGGATCTCCTACGAGCAGTACTTC
CASTREGGISYEQYF
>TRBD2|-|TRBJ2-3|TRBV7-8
TGTGCCAGCAGCTTAGCCCCAGTACTAGCGGGGGTGATTAATACGCAGTATTTT
CASSLAPVLAGVINTQYF
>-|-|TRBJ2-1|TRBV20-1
TGCAGTGCTAGAGGGGATCAGCAGTTCTTC
CSARGDQQFF
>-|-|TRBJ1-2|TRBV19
TGTGCCAGTAGTATAATTGCGCGGGGATTTCATGGCTACACCTTC
CASSIIARGFHGYTF
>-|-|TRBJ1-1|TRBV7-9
TGTGCCAGCAGCTTAGCGTCCAGGACCCTGAACACTGAAGCTTTCTTT
CASSLASRTLNTEAFF
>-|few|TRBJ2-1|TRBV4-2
TGTGCCAGCAGCCCCACAGGGTGGGAGGCCGGGGGTGAGCAGTTCTTC
CASSPTGWEAGGEQFF
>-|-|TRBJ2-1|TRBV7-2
TGTGCCAGCAGGTCCCGCAATGAGCAGTTCTTC
CASRSRNEQFF
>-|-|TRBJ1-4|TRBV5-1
TGCGCCAGCAGCCCGGACAGCCTCTCCAATGAAAAACTGTTTTTT
CASSPDSLSNEKLFF
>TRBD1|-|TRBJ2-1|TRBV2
TGTGCCAGCAGGTCCCGGGACAGGGATGAGCAGTTCTTC
CASRSRDRDEQFF
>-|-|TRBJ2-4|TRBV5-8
TGTGCCAGCAGCTTGGGAGGGACCAAAAACATTCAGTACTTC
CASSLGGTKNIQYF
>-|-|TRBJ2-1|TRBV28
TGTGCCAGCAGTTTACCCCGGGGATCGGGCAGTAATGAGCAGTTCTTC
CASSLPRGSGSNEQFF
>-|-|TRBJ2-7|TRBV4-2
TGTGCCAGCAGCCAGAACAGACCCGCCCGGGGCGTAGCCTACGAGCAGTACTTC
CASSQNRPARGVAYEQYF
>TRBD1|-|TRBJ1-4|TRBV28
TGTGCCAGCAGGTCCGACAGGGAGGGTGAAAAACTGTTTTTT
CASRSDREGEKLFF
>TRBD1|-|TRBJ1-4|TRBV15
TGTGCCACCAGCTCTTCAGGGCCAGGGGGAGAAAAACTGTTTTTT
CATSSSGPGGEKLFF